Included here is one T cell receptor beta chain sequence, with context. The antigen is not known. This record belongs to a study of response to subunit inactivated influenza vaccine. Study-wide findings and caveats: Authors suggested each seasonal flu vaccination may recruit only limited numbers of new T cells.

Germline V CDR1 and CDR2: SGDLS, YYNGEE. V was pared by 0 bases and J by 0 bases, with 15 bases between. The CDR3 extends over 18 amino acids. Each CDR3 protein is one row after TCRdb ran MiXCR on the RT-PCR reads. Of about 800,000 distinct CDR3 sequences listed, 21% are singletons. Here the sequenced sample was PBMCs from blood, taken around 5 days after vaccination. This chain uses TRBV9 with TRBJ2-2; D call uncertain. The sequence came from a man in his fifties or sixties who received an inactivated influenza vaccine. The CDR3 region is CASSVGGSPYPNTGELFF. In DNA, the CDR3 is TGTGCCAGCAGCGTAGGAGGTAGCCCGTACCCGAACACCGGGGAGCTGTTTTTT.